This T cell receptor (beta chain) came from a study of blood T cell repertoires in COVID-19. Across the study: The United States, Italy and Spain provided the acute and convalescent COVID-19 samples. Sources were T cells, B-cell-depleted T cells, or PBMCs; the material itself was cDNA or gDNA.

V shed 0 bases and J 8 bases; nucleotides not matched to a gene: 3. The germline V gene encodes CDR1 ENHRY and CDR2 SYGVKD. The CDR3 extends over 14 amino acids. Original methodology: Scientists estimated how many nucleated cells there were by amplifying reference gene primers. Generated by immunoSEQ multiplex PCR, the TCRdb table keeps only in-frame clones and is missing some. Clone size and the V and J calls come from that table; the DNA yielded D and trimming. The sample yields around 230,000 clones, about nine tenths seen once. The sample taken for sequencing was peripheral blood. The genes are TRBV10-3 and TRBJ1-4; 7 bases are a match to TRBD1. The TCR was taken from a man in his thirties or forties who had recovered from COVID-19. CDR3 loop: CAISESGGEEKLFF. The CDR3 DNA reads as TGTGCCATCAGTGAGTCAGGGGGCGAAGAAAAACTGTTTTTT.